The 32 T cell receptor beta chains given below trace back to one sample, sequenced in a study of identical twins (dated by TCRdb to the mid-2010s). The library was produced with 5' RACE. The instrument was an Illumina HiSeq 2000. TCRdb ran its own pipeline on the public reads, namely fastp trimming at Q25 and MiXCR clone calling, and kept in-frame beta chains. Rows with one shared CDR3 protein collapse into an entry with the most common genes and DNA. The sample records around 490,000 distinct CDR3 sequences, 12% to 15% of which are singletons. The ten largest clones represent roughly 0.42% of the sample. These data were likewise used in another study, on yellow fever vaccine responses in identical twins.

The specimen sequenced was CD4+ T cells sorted from blood. The receptor source for this set is a woman between 18 and 30 years old in good health.

This clonotype showed up just a few times. This chain joins TRBV5-1 and TRBJ2-1, with D maybe TRBD2 (5 bases). Germline V gene lookup returns CDR1 SGHRS and CDR2 YFSETQ. With 4 bases removed from V and 10 bases from J, the gap between germline ends came to 9 bases. This CDR3 comprises 11 residues. The CDR3 region has the DNA TGCGCCAGCAGCCAGCGACTAGAGCAGTTCTTC. It is translated as CASSQRLEQFF. Complete variable domain (other parts from reference TRBV5-1 and TRBJ2-1): KAGVTQTPRYLIKTRGQQVTLSCSPISGHRSVSWYQQTPGQGLQFLFEYFSETQRNKGNFPGRFSGRQFSNSRSEMNVSTLELGDSALYLCASSQRLEQFFGPGTRLTVL.

A few counts support this clonotype. V usage is TRBV3-1 and J usage is TRBJ2-1, with D tentatively TRBD2 (5 bases). Germline V gene sequence: CDR1 LGHDT, CDR2 YNNKEL (reference sequence). The CDR3 runs 14 residues. Trimming removed 5 bases at V and 6 bases at J, with 14 bases between. The CDR3 loop reads CASSGPPGFNEQFF. DNA of the CDR3: TGTGCCAGCAGCGGGCCCCCGGGGTTCAATGAGCAGTTCTTC.

This clonotype was observed a few times. The chain carries TRBV12-5 and TRBJ1-2, with a tentative D call TRBD1 (5 bases). Trimming removed 2 bases at V and 11 bases at J, with 18 bases between. Germline-derived CDR1 and CDR2 are LGHNT and FRNRAP. The CDR3 totals 14 residues. In nucleotides, the CDR3 is TGTGCTAGTGGTTTGAAACCGAGGGGCGGGGGTTACACCTTC. As protein: CASGLKPRGGGYTF.

The chain combines TRBV20-1 with TRBJ2-7, with unresolved D. The length of the CDR3 is 11 residues. Germline V lookup: CDR1 DFQATT, CDR2 SNEGSKA (reference sequence). The V end was cut by 5 bases, the J end by 2 bases, with 7 bases between. CDR3 region: CSAADPYEQYF. CDR3 DNA: TGCAGTGCTGCGGACCCCTACGAGCAGTACTTC.

This clonotype was detected only a few times. The CDR3 DNA is TGTGCCAGCAGTGACCTTAGCCTAGCGGGAGGTACAGGGACCCAGTACTTC. Amino acid sequence: CASSDLSLAGGTGTQYF. The rearrangement joins TRBV2 to TRBJ2-5; 11 bases are a match to TRBD2. This CDR3 region has 17 residues. The ends lost 3 bases at V and 7 bases at J; junction bases unmatched: 13. Germline V CDR1 and CDR2: SNHLY, FYNNEI.

This clonotype has ten or more counts. The chain links TRBV6-1 to TRBJ1-4, with 10 positions matching TRBD1. In germline, CDR1 is MNHNS, CDR2 SASEGT. The CDR3 runs 15 residues. V was pared by 5 bases and J by 6 bases, with 6 bases of the junction left unmatched. CDR3 DNA sequence: TGTGCCAGCAGTCCCCCCGGGACAGGGGATGAAAAACTGTTTTTT. Translation gives CASSPPGTGDEKLFF.

This clonotype was observed a handful of times. The V gene is TRBV12-3 or TRBV12-4, the J gene TRBJ2-1; no firm D call. V lost 2 bases and J lost 5, with 13 bases in between. The CDR3 is 15 amino acids. The chain's CDR3 is CASSLQRTANNEQFF. CDR3 coding DNA: TGTGCCAGCAGTTTACAGCGAACAGCTAACAATGAGCAGTTCTTC.

The V gene is TRBV10-1, the J gene TRBJ2-5, with 8 nucleotides matching TRBD2. Per germline, CDR1 WNHNN and CDR2 SYGVQD (reference sequence). The junction had 4 bases not matched to a gene; V was cut back by 2 bases and J by 2 bases. This CDR3 is 15 amino acids long. Here the CDR3 reads CASSEMSGGQETQYF. The CDR3 bases are TGCGCCAGCAGTGAGATGAGCGGGGGACAAGAGACCCAGTACTTC.

The rearrangement uses TRBV7-2 and TRBJ2-3; D gene unclear. Trimming took 5 bases from V and 9 from J, leaving 12 bases between them. The V gene's germline CDR1 is SGHTA and CDR2 FQGNSA. The CDR3 is made up of 12 amino acids. CDR3 sequence: CASSPQTRTQYF. The DNA of the CDR3 is TGTGCCAGCAGCCCGCAGACAAGGACGCAGTATTTT.

This sequence joins TRBV6-6 and TRBJ1-2, with D perhaps TRBD1 (5 bases). In germline, CDR1 is MNHNY, CDR2 SVGAGI (reference sequence). The CDR3 is 11 residues long. Trimming took off 5 bases at V and 7 bases at J, with 8 bases between the two ends. For the CDR3, the DNA is TGTGCCAGCAGTACCGACAGTGGCTACACCTTC. This sequence encodes CASSTDSGYTF.

The table lists this clonotype with many counts. V gene TRBV6-1 combines with J gene TRBJ2-1; tentatively, D is TRBD1 (6 bases). Trimming cost V 6 bases and J 10 bases, with 10 bases left between them. The CDR3 has 11 residues. Germline-derived CDR1 and CDR2 are MNHNS and SASEGT. The CDR3 DNA is TGTGCCAGCAGGCCAGACAGGGAGCAGTTCTTC. Protein: CASRPDREQFF.

The CDR3 DNA follows: TGCGCCAGCAGCCTCGCCGGTAGTACGAACACTGAAGCTTTCTTT. The encoded protein is CASSLAGSTNTEAFF. The V call is TRBV5-1, the J call TRBJ1-1; D gene uncertain. Germline V lookup: CDR1 SGHRS, CDR2 YFSETQ. CDR3 length: 15 residues. V was shortened by 4 bases and J by 1 base, with 14 bases between the two germline ends.

The chain combines TRBV29-1 with TRBJ2-1, with TRBD2 identical over 8 bases. Unmatched junction bases numbered 8, after V lost 3 bases and J lost 7 bases. The CDR3 spans 14 residues. The germline gives CDR1 SQVTM, CDR2 ANQGSEA. CDR3 coding DNA: TGCAGCGTTGATGGGCGGGGGGAGAGGAATGAGCAGTTCTTC. Translated: CSVDGRGERNEQFF.

The chain carries TRBV24-1 and TRBJ2-5, with D perhaps matching TRBD2 (5 bases). Trimming pared 1 base from V and 7 bases from J, leaving 12 bases between. The CDR3 contains 14 residues. CDR1 and CDR2 from the germline V gene are KGHDR and SFDVKD. The DNA of the CDR3 is TGTGCCACCAGTGATTTAACTAGGCCGGGGACCCAGTACTTC. It yields the protein CATSDLTRPGTQYF.

The chain is built from TRBV19 and TRBJ2-1; TRBD2 matches 13 bases. The CDR3 consists of 15 residues. With V trimmed by 7 bases and J by 10 bases, 10 bases remained unmatched. Germline-derived CDR1 and CDR2 are LNHDA and SQIVND (reference sequence). In DNA form, the CDR3 reads TGTGCCAGTACCGTAAAACTAGCGGGGGGGCTAGAGCAGTTCTTC. Protein: CASTVKLAGGLEQFF.

The chain recombines TRBV7-3 with TRBJ2-3, with 12 bases matching TRBD2. Looked up from germline, CDR1 is SGHTA and CDR2 is FQGTGA. This CDR3 spans 21 amino acids. V was pared by 1 base and J by 1 base, with 15 bases of the junction left unmatched. For the CDR3, the DNA is TGTGCCAGCAGCTTAATCGTCGACCGACTAGCGGGGGATCGCGGCACAGATACGCAGTATTTT. Its translation: CASSLIVDRLAGDRGTDTQYF.

This clonotype was seen a few times. The chain links TRBV24-1 to TRBJ2-1, with 8 bases matching TRBD2. Per the germline V gene, CDR1 is KGHDR and CDR2 is SFDVKD. This CDR3 contains 16 residues. V was pared by 3 bases and J by 0 bases, with 3 bases of the junction left unmatched. As DNA, the CDR3 is TGTGCCACCAGTGATCAAAGCGGGAGCTCCTACAATGAGCAGTTCTTC. It encodes CATSDQSGSSYNEQFF.

This rearrangement joins TRBV5-6 to TRBJ2-1, with TRBD2 identical over 9 bases. After removal of 2 bases from V and 3 bases from J, the junction contained 18 bases not matched to a gene. CDR3 length: 20 amino acids. Germline V gives CDR1 SGHDT, CDR2 YYEEEE. CDR3 loop: CASSFATGQLLAGGYNEQFF. In DNA, the CDR3 is TGTGCCAGCAGCTTCGCTACGGGACAGCTACTAGCGGGTGGCTACAATGAGCAGTTCTTC.

This clonotype has just a few counts. The J gene is TRBJ1-1, the V gene TRBV3-1; D possibly corresponds to TRBD1 (5 bases). In germline, CDR1 is LGHDT, CDR2 YNNKEL (reference sequence). The V gene lost 4 bases and the J gene lost 6 bases, with 12 bases spanning the gap. The CDR3 totals 13 residues. In nucleotides, the CDR3 is TGTGCCAGCAGCCCCCGGGGGAGGGCTGAAGCTTTCTTT. Translated: CASSPRGRAEAFF.

This clonotype was detected only a few times. This chain links TRBV12-5 with TRBJ1-2; D not resolved. Between the trimmed V and J ends, which lost 2 bases and 4 bases, there was a span of 8 bases. Germline-derived CDR1 and CDR2 are LGHNT and FRNRAP. This CDR3 is 13 amino acids long. CDR3 nucleotide sequence: TGTGCTAGTGGTTTGAGTGGCAGCTATGGCTACACCTTC. It translates to CASGLSGSYGYTF.

This chain connects TRBV20-1 to TRBJ1-5; D not certain. The V gene lost 5 bases and the J gene lost 0 bases, with 11 bases spanning the gap. CDR1 and CDR2 from the germline V gene are DFQATT and SNEGSKA (reference sequence). The CDR3 loop spans 14 amino acids. The CDR3 sequence: CSAAESYSNQPQHF. The CDR3 coding sequence is TGCAGTGCTGCGGAGTCCTATAGCAATCAGCCCCAGCATTTT.

This clonotype has more than one count but fewer than ten. The J gene is TRBJ2-2, the V gene TRBV5-1; D possibly corresponds to TRBD1 (6 bases). Trimming cost V 0 bases and J 6 bases, with 12 bases left between them. The CDR3 loop spans 15 amino acids. Germline V gene lookup returns CDR1 SGHRS and CDR2 YFSETQ. CDR3 DNA sequence: TGCGCCAGCAGCTTGGCAAACAGGGTTGCCGGGGAGCTGTTTTTT. It translates to CASSLANRVAGELFF.

This chain's CDR3 is CSAAPGHSNTEAFF. The CDR3 DNA sequence: TGCAGTGCCGCACCGGGACATTCGAACACTGAAGCTTTCTTT. The gene calls are TRBV20-1 and TRBJ1-1; TRBD1 is a possible D gene (6 bases). V was clipped by 6 bases and J by 1 base, with 15 bases between them. Germline loops: CDR1 DFQATT, CDR2 SNEGSKA (reference sequence). The CDR3 has 14 residues.

Here the CDR3 reads CATLGQNTGELFF. The CDR3 DNA reads as TGTGCCACCCTGGGACAGAACACCGGGGAGCTGTTTTTT. This chain uses TRBV19 with TRBJ2-2; TRBD1 might be the D (6 bases). The CDR3 is 13 amino acids. Germline V gives CDR1 LNHDA, CDR2 SQIVND (reference sequence). V shed 10 bases and J shed 1 base, with 10 bases lying between them.

The rearrangement links TRBV4-1 to TRBJ2-1, with TRBD2 identical over 13 bases. This CDR3 comprises 17 residues. Germline trimming cut 2 bases from V and 6 bases from J; bases unmatched to any gene: 7. Germline loops: CDR1 MGHRA, CDR2 YSYEKL. The CDR3 sequence: CASSQKTGTSGINEQFF. CDR3 DNA: TGCGCCAGCAGCCAAAAAACCGGGACTAGCGGGATCAATGAGCAGTTCTTC.

This clonotype was detected many times. This chain's CDR3 is CASSSGQKNTEAFF. CDR3 bases: TGTGCCAGCAGTTCGGGACAGAAGAACACTGAAGCTTTCTTT. This sequence joins TRBV11-2 and TRBJ1-1, with 7 bases fitting TRBD1. V gave up 6 bases and J gave up 1 base; unmatched junction bases: 5. This CDR3 comprises 14 residues. In germline, CDR1 is SGHAT, CDR2 FQNNGV.

This clonotype was recorded a few times. The CDR3 here is CASSLAGLATNTGELFF. The CDR3 DNA follows: TGTGCCAGCAGTTTAGCAGGACTAGCGACGAACACCGGGGAGCTGTTTTTT. The rearrangement uses TRBV12-3 or TRBV12-4 and TRBJ2-2; 9 positions agree with TRBD2. V shed 0 bases and J 0 bases; nucleotides not matched to a gene: 2. CDR3 length equals 17 residues.

This clonotype has just a few counts. V gene TRBV12-3 or TRBV12-4 combines with J gene TRBJ1-4; D not certain. The CDR3 extends over 16 amino acids. V was pared by 3 bases and J by 8 bases, with 19 bases between. CDR3 sequence (DNA): TGTGCCAGCAGTTTGGGTCTGCAAGGGCCACGGGAAAAACTGTTTTTT. Translated, it gives CASSLGLQGPREKLFF.

This clonotype was detected many times. This chain links TRBV11-2 with TRBJ1-1, with a weak D call TRBD1 (6 bases). The V gene's germline CDR1 is SGHAT and CDR2 FQNNGV. This CDR3 is built from 14 residues. The ends were cut back, 6 bases at V and 4 bases at J, with 15 bases in the middle. The CDR3 nucleotides read TGTGCCAGCAGGTTGGGGGGGCAGGGCACTGAAGCTTTCTTT. Its protein is CASRLGGQGTEAFF.

A few counts support this clonotype. The chain uses TRBV7-9 and TRBJ1-5; TRBD1 agrees at 10 bases. Germline V gene data show CDR1 as SEHNR and CDR2 as FQNEAQ (reference sequence). The CDR3 loop spans 15 amino acids. The trim removed 6 bases at V and 3 bases at J, leaving 5 bases unmatched. DNA for the CDR3: TGTGCCAGCAGTCCCGGGACAGGGGCCAATCAGCCCCAGCATTTT. Translated, it gives CASSPGTGANQPQHF.

The chain combines TRBV5-1 with TRBJ2-2; a possible D gene is TRBD2 (5 bases). Per the germline V gene, CDR1 is SGHRS and CDR2 is YFSETQ. The CDR3 is made up of 14 amino acids. Trimming took 4 bases from V and 5 from J, leaving 12 bases between them. CDR3 nucleotide sequence: TGCGCCAGCAGCCCAGAGGAGGTTACCGGGGAGCTGTTTTTT. Encoded protein: CASSPEEVTGELFF.

The rearrangement joins TRBV5-1 to TRBJ2-1, with 9 bases fitting TRBD2. V shed 4 bases, J shed 5 bases, and the junction held 7 bases outside the gene matches. CDR3 length equals 15 residues. Germline values: CDR1 SGHRS, CDR2 YFSETQ. The CDR3, as DNA: TGCGCCAGCAGCCCCGGACTAGCGCCCGACAATGAGCAGTTCTTC. As protein: CASSPGLAPDNEQFF.